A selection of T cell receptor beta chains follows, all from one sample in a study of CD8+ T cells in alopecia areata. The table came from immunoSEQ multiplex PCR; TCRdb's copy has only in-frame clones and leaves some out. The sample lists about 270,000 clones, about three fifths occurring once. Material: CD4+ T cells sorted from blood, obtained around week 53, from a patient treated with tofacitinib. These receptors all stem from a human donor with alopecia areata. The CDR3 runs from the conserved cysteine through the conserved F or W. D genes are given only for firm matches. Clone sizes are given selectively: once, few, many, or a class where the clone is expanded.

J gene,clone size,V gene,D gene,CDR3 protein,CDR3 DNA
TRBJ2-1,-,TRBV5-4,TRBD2,CASSPSGGAADEQFF,TGTGCCAGCAGCCCCAGCGGGGGGGCCGCGGATGAGCAGTTCTTC
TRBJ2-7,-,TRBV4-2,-,CASSQNGPSSYEQYF,TGTGCCAGCAGCCAAAACGGGCCGAGCTCCTACGAGCAGTACTTC
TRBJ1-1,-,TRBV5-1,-,CASSLDGGNTEAFF,TGCGCCAGCAGCTTGGACGGAGGGAACACTGAAGCTTTCTTT
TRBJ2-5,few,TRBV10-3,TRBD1,CAISWDSQETQYF,TGTGCCATCAGTTGGGACAGCCAAGAGACCCAGTACTTC
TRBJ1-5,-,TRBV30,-,CAWREQGRPDQPQHF,TGTGCCTGGAGGGAGCAGGGGCGACCCGATCAGCCCCAGCATTTT
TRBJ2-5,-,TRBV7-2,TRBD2,CASNRLAGSETQYF,TGTGCCAGCAACAGACTAGCGGGGTCTGAGACCCAGTACTTC
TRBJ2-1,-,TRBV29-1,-,CSVAVLGGSYNEQFF,TGCAGCGTGGCCGTTTTAGGGGGGAGCTACAATGAGCAGTTCTTC
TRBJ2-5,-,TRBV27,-,CASRPFNRDQETQYF,TGTGCCAGCAGGCCCTTCAACAGGGACCAAGAGACCCAGTACTTC
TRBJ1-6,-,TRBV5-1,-,CASKSGSNSPLHF,TGCGCCAGCAAGAGCGGGTCTAATTCACCCCTCCACTTT
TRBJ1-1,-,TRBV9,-,CASSVGGRLNTEAFF,TGTGCCAGCAGCGTGGGGGGCAGATTGAACACTGAAGCTTTCTTT
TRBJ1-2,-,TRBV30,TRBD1,CAWTGGLVLLNYGYTF,TGTGCCTGGACAGGGGGCTTAGTCCTTCTTAACTATGGCTACACCTTC
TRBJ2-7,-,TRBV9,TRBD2,CASSVGGRASYEQYF,TGTGCCAGCAGCGTAGGAGGGAGGGCCTCCTACGAGCAGTACTTC
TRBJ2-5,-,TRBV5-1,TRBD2,CASSFGNGGIETQYF,TGCGCCAGCAGCTTTGGCAACGGGGGGATAGAGACCCAGTACTTC
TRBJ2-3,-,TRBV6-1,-,CASRILGGRTDTQYF,TGTGCCAGCCGAATCCTGGGGGGGCGCACAGATACGCAGTATTTT
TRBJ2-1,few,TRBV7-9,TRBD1,CASTLTGKSNEQFF,TGTGCCAGCACATTGACAGGGAAATCAAATGAGCAGTTCTTC
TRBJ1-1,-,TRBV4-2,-,CASSQLRVNTEAFF,TGTGCCAGCAGCCAACTAAGGGTGAACACTGAAGCTTTCTTT
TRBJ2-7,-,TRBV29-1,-,CSVGRVRPWNSSYEQYF,TGCAGCGTTGGCCGGGTACGCCCTTGGAACAGTTCCTACGAGCAGTACTTC